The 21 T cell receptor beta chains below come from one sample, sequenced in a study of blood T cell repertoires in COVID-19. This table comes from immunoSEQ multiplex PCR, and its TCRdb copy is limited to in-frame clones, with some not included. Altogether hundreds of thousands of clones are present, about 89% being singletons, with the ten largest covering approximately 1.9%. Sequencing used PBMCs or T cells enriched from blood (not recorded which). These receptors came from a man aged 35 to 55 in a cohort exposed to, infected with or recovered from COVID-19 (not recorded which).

The CDR3 loop is CASTTGLAGARLRAYEQYF. In DNA form, the CDR3 reads TGTGCCAGCACCACAGGACTAGCGGGAGCAAGGCTTCGAGCCTACGAGCAGTACTTC. The chain joins TRBV28 to TRBJ2-7; 13 nucleotides agree with TRBD2. With 7 bases clipped from V and 2 bases from J, the junction kept 17 bases outside the gene matches. Germline CDR1 MDHEN, CDR2 SYDVKM. This CDR3 comprises 19 residues.

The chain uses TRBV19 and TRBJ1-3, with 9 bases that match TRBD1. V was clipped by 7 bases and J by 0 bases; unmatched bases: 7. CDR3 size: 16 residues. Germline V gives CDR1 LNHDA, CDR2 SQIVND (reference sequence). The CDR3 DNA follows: TGTGCCAGTATCCCGGGACAGGGCAACTCTGGAAACACCATATATTTT. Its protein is CASIPGQGNSGNTIYF.

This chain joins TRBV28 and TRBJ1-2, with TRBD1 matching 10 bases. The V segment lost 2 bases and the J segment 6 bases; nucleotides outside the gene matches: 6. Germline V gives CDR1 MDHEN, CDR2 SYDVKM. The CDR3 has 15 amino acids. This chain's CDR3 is CASSLPGQGFHGYTF. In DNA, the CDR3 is TGTGCCAGCAGTTTACCGGGACAGGGGTTTCATGGCTACACCTTC.

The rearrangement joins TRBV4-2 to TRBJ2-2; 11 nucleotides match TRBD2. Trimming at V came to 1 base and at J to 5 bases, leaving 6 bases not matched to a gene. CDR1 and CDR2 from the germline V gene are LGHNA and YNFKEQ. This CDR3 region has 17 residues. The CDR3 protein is CASSQGLAGGRTGELFF. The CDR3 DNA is TGTGCCAGCAGCCAAGGCCTAGCGGGAGGAAGAACCGGGGAGCTGTTTTTT.

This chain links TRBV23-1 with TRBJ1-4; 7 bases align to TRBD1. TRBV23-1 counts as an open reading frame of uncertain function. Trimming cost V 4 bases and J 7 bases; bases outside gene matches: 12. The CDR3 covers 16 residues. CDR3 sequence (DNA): TGCGCCAGCAGTCCCCTGTCCAGGGGGGAGAGTGAAAAACTGTTTTTT. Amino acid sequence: CASSPLSRGESEKLFF.

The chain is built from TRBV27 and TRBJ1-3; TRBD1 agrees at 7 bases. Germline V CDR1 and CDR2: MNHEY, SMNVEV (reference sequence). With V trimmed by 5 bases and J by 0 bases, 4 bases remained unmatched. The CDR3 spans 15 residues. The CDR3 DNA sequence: TGTGCCAGCAGTCTCTCAGGGGGCTCTGGAAACACCATATATTTT. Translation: CASSLSGGSGNTIYF.

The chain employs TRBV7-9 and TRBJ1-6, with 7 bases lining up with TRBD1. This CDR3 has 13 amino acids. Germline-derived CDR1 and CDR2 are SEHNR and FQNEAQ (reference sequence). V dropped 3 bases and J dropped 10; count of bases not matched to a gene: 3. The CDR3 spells CASSFTGESPLHF. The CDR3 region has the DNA TGTGCCAGCAGCTTCACAGGGGAATCACCCCTCCACTTT. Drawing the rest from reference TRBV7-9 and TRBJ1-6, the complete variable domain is DTGVSQNPRHKITKRGQNVTFRCDPISEHNRLYWYRQTLGQGPEFLTYFQNEAQLEKSRLLSDRFSAERPKGSFSTLEIQRTEQGDSAMYLCASSFTGESPLHFGNGTRLTVT.

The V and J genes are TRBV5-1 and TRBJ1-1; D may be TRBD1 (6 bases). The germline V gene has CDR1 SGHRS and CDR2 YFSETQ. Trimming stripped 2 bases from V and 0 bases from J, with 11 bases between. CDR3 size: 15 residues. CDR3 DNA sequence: TGCGCCAGCAGCTTCGCCCCAGGGGTGAACACTGAAGCTTTCTTT. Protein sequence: CASSFAPGVNTEAFF.

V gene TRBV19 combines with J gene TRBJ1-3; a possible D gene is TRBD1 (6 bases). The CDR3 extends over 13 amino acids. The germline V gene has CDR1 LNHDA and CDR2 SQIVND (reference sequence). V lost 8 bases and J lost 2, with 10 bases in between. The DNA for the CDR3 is TGTGCCAGTGCAGGGGAACCTGGAAACACCATATATTTT. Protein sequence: CASAGEPGNTIYF.

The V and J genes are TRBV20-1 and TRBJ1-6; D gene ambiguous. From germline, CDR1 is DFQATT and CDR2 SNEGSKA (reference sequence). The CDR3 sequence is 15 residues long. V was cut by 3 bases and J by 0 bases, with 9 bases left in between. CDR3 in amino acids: CSASSGSSYNSPLHF. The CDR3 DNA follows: TGCAGTGCTAGTTCGGGGAGCTCCTATAATTCACCCCTCCACTTT.

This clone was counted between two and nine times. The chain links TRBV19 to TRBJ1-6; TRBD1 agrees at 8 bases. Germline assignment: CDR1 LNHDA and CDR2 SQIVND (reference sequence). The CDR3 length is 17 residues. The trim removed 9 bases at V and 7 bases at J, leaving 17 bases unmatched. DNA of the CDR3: TGTGCCAGCGGGAAGGGCTATAGACAGGGGCCGAATTCACCCCTCCACTTT. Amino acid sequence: CASGKGYRQGPNSPLHF.

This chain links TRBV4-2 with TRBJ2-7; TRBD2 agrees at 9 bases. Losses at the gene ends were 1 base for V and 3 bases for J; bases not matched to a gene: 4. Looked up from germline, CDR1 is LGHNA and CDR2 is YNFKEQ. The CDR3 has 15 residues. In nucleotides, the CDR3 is TGTGCCAGCAGCCAAGGAATAGCGGGAGACTACGAGCAGTACTTC. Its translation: CASSQGIAGDYEQYF.

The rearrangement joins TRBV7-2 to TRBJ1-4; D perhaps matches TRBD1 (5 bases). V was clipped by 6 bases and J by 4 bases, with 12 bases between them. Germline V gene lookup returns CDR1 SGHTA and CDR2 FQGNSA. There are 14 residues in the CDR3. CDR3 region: CASRETASNEKLFF. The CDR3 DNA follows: TGTGCCAGCAGGGAGACAGCGAGTAATGAAAAACTGTTTTTT.

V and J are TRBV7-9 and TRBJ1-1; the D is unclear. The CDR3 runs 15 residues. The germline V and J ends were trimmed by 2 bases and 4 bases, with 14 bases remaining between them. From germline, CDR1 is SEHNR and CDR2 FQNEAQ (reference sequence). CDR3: CASSLMGPFGTEAFF. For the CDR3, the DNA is TGTGCCAGCAGCTTAATGGGCCCTTTCGGCACTGAAGCTTTCTTT.

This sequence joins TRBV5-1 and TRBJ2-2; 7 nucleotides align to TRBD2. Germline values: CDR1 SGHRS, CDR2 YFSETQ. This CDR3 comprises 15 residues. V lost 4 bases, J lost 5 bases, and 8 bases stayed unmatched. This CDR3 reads CASSTPMGGTGELFF. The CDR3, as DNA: TGCGCCAGCAGCACCCCCATGGGAGGGACCGGGGAGCTGTTTTTT.

DNA for the CDR3: TGTGCCAGCAGTGGGGTAGCGGGAGGATGGGGGAACGAGCAGTACTTC. Protein sequence: CASSGVAGGWGNEQYF. The genes are TRBV6-1 and TRBJ2-7; 10 bases map to TRBD2. Germline V CDR1 and CDR2: MNHNS, SASEGT. The CDR3 is 16 residues long. V lost 4 bases to trimming and J lost 5 bases; unmatched junction nucleotides: 11.

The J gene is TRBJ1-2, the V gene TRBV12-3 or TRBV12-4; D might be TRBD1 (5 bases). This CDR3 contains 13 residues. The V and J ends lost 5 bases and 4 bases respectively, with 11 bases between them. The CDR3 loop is CASSRDRSYGYTF. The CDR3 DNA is TGTGCCAGCAGTCGAGACAGATCCTATGGCTACACCTTC.

The CDR3 protein is CASSTGTGAGNTIYF. The CDR3 DNA reads as TGCGCCAGCAGCACCGGGACAGGGGCAGGAAACACCATATATTTT. The rearrangement uses TRBV5-1 and TRBJ1-3; 10 bases line up with TRBD1. Germline V CDR1 and CDR2: SGHRS, YFSETQ. CDR3 length equals 15 residues. The V gene end was trimmed by 4 bases and the J gene end by 4 bases; junction bases not matched to a gene: 5.

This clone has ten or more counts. DNA for the CDR3: TGTGCCAGCAGCTTAGTTCTAGCGGGCGGGGAGACCCAGTACTTC. It codes for CASSLVLAGGETQYF. The chain joins TRBV7-9 to TRBJ2-5, with 8 positions matching TRBD2. CDR3 size: 15 residues. V shed 1 base and J 5 bases; nucleotides not matched to a gene: 6. Germline CDR1 reads SEHNR; CDR2 reads FQNEAQ (reference sequence).

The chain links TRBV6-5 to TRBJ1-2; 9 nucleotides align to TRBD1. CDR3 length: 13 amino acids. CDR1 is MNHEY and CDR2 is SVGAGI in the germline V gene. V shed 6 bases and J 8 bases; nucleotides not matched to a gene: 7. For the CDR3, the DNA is TGTGCCAGCAGATCGACAGGGGGTCGGGGCTACACCTTC. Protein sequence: CASRSTGGRGYTF.

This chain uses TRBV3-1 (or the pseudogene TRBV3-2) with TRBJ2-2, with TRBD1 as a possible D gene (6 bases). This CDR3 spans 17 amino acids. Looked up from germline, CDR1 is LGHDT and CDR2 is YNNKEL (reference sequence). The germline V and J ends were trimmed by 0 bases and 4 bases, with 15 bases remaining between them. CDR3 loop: CASSQDRMGAGTGELFF. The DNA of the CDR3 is TGTGCCAGCAGCCAAGATCGTATGGGGGCCGGCACCGGGGAGCTGTTTTTT.